The sample holds a few counts of the clone carrying this TCR beta chain. Its antigen is unidentified. Every isolated RNA sample was fully reverse transcribed, so sequencing captured expressed TCRB transcripts. The assay was immunoSEQ multiplex PCR, and TCRdb's table has in-frame clones only and misses some. Among tens of thousands of clones listed, approximately 32% were seen once. The germline gives CDR1 MNHNS, CDR2 SASEGT. The CDR3 is 15 residues long. The V end was cut by 6 bases, the J end by 0 bases, with 14 bases between. The data stem from a study of beta chain features in type 1 diabetes. Looking at the study overall: Regarding age, gender and cell yields, patients proved similar to healthy donors. Whole-study results and caveats: More deletions and fewer insertions at VDJ junctions were seen in type 1 diabetes patients. In all four CD4+ subsets, TCRB CDR3 length was significantly, moderately reduced in type 1 diabetes.

Sort purity for all populations was recorded as exceeding 98%. The chain has TRBV6-1 and TRBJ1-1; TRBD1 is a possible D gene (6 bases). The specimen sequenced was stem cell memory CD4+ T cells from blood. This TCR derives from a woman aged 18-35 years in good health. Here the CDR3 DNA reads TGTGCCAGCAGGGGACAACTGAGGATGAACACTGAAGCTTTCTTT. Translated: CASRGQLRMNTEAFF.